This T cell receptor (beta chain) is from a study of cytomegalovirus exposure and HLA in healthy donors. Study-wide results and limits: Available immune exposure information was restricted to CMV serostatus only. Most TCR sequences were rare, but some public TCRs occurred in many donors. A later analysis linked a missense DCLRE1C variant to TCR beta V- and J-gene trimming. Using the classifier, cytomegalovirus status was reportedly diagnosed with high specificity and sensitivity.

PCR was performed using 60 Vbeta and 13 Jbeta primers. The table came from immunoSEQ multiplex PCR; TCRdb's copy has only in-frame clones and leaves some out. The repertoire has around 180,000 clones, roughly 87% of them found once; the top ten carry approximately 0.51%. The CDR3 loop spans 15 amino acids. J gave up 3 bases and V 5 bases, and 5 bases lay outside the gene matches. Looked up from germline, CDR1 is SGHAT and CDR2 is FQNNGV. A note on this clone: Its antigen is unidentified.

The chain carries TRBV11-2 and TRBJ2-1; 9 bases match TRBD1. Sequenced input: PBMCs. The origin of this receptor is a woman between 50 and 59 years old in good health and CMV-seronegative. CDR3 in amino acids: CASSQDRGGYNEQFF. The CDR3 coding sequence is TGTGCCAGCAGCCAAGACAGGGGGGGCTACAATGAGCAGTTCTTC.